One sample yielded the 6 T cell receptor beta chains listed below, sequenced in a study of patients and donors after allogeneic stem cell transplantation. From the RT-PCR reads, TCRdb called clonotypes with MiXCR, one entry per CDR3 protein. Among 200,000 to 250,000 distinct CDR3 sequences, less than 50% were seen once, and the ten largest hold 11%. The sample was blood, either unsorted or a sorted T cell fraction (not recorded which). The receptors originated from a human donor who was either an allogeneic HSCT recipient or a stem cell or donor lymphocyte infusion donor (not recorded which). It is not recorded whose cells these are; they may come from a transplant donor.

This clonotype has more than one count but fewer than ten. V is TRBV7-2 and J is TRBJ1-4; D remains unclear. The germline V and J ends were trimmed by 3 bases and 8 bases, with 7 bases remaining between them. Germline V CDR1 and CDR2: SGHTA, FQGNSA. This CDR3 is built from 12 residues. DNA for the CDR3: TGTGCCAGCAGCTTCAGACGGGAAAAACTGTTTTTT. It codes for CASSFRREKLFF. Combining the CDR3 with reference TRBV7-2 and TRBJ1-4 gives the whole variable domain GAGVSQSPSNKVTEKGKDVELRCDPISGHTALYWYRQSLGQGLEFLIYFQGNSAPDKSGLPSDRFSAERTGGSVSTLTIQRTQQEDSAVYLCASSFRREKLFFGSGTQLSVL.

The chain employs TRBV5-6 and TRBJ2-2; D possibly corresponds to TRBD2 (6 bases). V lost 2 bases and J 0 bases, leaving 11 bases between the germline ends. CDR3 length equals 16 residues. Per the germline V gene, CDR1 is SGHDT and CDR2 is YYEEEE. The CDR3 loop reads CASSFLGGSNTGELFF. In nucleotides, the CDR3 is TGTGCCAGCAGCTTCCTGGGAGGCTCGAACACCGGGGAGCTGTTTTTT. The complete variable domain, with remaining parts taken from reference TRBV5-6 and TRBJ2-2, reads DAGVTQSPTHLIKTRGQQVTLRCSPKSGHDTVSWYQQALGQGPQFIFQYYEEEERQRGNFPDRFSGHQFPNYSSELNVNALLLGDSALYLCASSFLGGSNTGELFFGEGSRLTVL.

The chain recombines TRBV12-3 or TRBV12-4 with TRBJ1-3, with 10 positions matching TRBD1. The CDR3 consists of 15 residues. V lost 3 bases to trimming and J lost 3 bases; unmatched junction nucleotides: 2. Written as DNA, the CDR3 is TGTGCCAGCAGTTTCGGGACAGGGGTTGGAAACACCATATATTTT. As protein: CASSFGTGVGNTIYF.

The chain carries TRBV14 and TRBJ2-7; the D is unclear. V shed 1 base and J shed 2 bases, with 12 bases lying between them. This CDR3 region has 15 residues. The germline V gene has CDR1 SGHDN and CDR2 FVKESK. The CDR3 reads CASSQGLFKPYEQYF. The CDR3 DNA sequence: TGTGCCAGCAGCCAAGGCCTTTTTAAGCCCTACGAGCAGTACTTC.

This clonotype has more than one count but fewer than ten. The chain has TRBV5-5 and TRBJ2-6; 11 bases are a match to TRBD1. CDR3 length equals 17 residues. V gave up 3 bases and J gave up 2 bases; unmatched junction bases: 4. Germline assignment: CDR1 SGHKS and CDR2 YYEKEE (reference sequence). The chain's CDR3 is CASSSGTGGPGANVLTF. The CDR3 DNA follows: TGTGCCAGCAGCTCCGGGACAGGGGGTCCTGGGGCCAACGTCCTGACTTTC.

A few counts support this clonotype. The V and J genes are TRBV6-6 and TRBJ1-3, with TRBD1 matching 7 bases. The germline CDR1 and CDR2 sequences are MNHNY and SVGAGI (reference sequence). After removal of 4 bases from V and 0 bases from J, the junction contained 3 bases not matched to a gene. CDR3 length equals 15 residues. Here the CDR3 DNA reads TGTGCCAGCAGTTCGGGACAGAACTCTGGAAACACCATATATTTT. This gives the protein CASSSGQNSGNTIYF.